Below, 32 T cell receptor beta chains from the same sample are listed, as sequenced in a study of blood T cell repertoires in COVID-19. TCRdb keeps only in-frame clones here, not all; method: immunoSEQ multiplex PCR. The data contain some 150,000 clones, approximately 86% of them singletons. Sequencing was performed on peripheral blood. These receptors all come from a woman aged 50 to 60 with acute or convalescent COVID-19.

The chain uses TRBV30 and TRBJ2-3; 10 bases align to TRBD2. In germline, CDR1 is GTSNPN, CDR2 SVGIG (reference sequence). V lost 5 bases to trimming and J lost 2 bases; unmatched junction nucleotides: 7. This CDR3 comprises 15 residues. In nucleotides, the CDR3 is TGTGCCTGGGGACGGACTAGCGGACTCACAGATACGCAGTATTTT. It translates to CAWGRTSGLTDTQYF.

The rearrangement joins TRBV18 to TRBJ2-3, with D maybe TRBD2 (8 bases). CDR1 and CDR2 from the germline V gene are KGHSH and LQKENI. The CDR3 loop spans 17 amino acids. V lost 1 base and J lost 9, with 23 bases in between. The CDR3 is CASSPQGASSSGTTQYF. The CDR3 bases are TGTGCCAGCTCACCACAGGGGGCTTCGAGTAGCGGGACCACGCAGTATTTT.

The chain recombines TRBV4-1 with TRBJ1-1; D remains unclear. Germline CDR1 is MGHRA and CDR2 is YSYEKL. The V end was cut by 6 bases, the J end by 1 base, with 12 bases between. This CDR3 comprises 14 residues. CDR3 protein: CASRGPLRNTEAFF. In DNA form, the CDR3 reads TGCGCCAGCAGGGGCCCCCTCAGGAACACTGAAGCTTTCTTT.

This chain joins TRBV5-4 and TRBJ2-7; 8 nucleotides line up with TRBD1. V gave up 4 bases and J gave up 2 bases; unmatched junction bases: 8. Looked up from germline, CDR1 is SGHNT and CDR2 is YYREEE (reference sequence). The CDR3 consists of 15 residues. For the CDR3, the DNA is TGTGCCAGCAGCCCCCGGACAGGGCGGGCCTACGAGCAGTACTTC. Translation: CASSPRTGRAYEQYF.

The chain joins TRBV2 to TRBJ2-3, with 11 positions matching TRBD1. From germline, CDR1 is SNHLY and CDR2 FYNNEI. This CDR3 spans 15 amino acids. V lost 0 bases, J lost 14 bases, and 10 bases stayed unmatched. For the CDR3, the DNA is TGTGCCAGCAGTGAAGCGGGGACAGGGGGTTCGGTGGCGTATTTT. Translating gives CASSEAGTGGSVAYF. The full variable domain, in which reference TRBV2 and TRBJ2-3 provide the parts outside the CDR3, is EPEVTQTPSHQVTQMGQEVILRCVPISNHLYFYWYRQILGQKVEFLVSFYNNEISEKSEIFDDQFSVERPDGSNFTLKIRSTKLEDSAMYFCASSEAGTGGSVAYFGPGTRLTVL.

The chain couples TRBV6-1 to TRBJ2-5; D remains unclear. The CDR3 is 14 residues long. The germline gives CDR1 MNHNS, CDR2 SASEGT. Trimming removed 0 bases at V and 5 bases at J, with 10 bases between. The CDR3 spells CASSEAPGWETQYF. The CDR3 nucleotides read TGTGCCAGCAGTGAAGCGCCCGGGTGGGAGACCCAGTACTTC.

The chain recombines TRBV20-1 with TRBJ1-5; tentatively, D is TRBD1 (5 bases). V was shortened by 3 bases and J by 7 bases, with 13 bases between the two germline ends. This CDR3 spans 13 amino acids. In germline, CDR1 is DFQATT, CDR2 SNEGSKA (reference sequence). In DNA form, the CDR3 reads TGCAGTGCTAGTCCCCAGGGAAGGCAGCCCCAGCATTTT. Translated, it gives CSASPQGRQPQHF.

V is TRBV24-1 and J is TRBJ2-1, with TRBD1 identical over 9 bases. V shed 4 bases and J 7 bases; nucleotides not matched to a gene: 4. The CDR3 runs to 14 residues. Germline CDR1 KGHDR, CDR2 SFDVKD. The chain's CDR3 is CATSDPTGGNEQFF. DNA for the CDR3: TGTGCCACCAGTGACCCGACAGGGGGTAATGAGCAGTTCTTC.

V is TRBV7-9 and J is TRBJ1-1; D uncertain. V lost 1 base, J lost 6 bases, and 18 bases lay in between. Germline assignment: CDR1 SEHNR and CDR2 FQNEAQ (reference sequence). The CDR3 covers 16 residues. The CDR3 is CASSLDLGDGVSEAFF. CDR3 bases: TGTGCCAGCAGCTTAGACTTAGGAGACGGCGTCTCTGAAGCTTTCTTT.

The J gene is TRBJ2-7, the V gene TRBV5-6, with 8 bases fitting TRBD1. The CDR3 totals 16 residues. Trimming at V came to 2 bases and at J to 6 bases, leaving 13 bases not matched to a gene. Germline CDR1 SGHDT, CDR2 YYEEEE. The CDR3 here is CASSLIQGALVGEQYF. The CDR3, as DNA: TGTGCCAGCAGCTTAATCCAGGGGGCCTTAGTAGGCGAGCAGTACTTC.

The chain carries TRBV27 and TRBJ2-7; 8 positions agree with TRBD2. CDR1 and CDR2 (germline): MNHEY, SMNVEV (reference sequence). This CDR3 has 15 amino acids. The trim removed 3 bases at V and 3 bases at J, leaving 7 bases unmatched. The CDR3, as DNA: TGTGCCAGCAGTTTTCGAGCGGGGGAGCTCTACGAGCAGTACTTC. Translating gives CASSFRAGELYEQYF.

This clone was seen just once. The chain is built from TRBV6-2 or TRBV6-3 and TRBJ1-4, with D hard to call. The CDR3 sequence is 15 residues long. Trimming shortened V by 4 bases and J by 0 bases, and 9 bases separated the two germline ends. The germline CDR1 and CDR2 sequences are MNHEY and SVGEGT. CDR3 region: CASSSGGATNEKLFF. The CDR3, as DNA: TGTGCCAGCAGTTCCGGAGGTGCAACTAATGAAAAACTGTTTTTT.

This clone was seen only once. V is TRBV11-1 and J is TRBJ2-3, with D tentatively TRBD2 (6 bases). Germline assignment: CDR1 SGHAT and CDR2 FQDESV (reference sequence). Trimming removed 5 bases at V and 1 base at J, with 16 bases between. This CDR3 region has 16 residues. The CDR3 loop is CASSTEGSSGTDTQYF. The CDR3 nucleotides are TGTGCCAGCAGCACCGAAGGGTCTAGCGGCACAGATACGCAGTATTTT. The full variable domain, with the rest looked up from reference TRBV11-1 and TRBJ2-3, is EAEVAQSPRYKITEKSQAVAFWCDPISGHATLYWYRQILGQGPELLVQFQDESVVDDSQLPKDRFSAERLKGVDSTLKIQPAELGDSAMYLCASSTEGSSGTDTQYFGPGTRLTVL.

As DNA, the CDR3 is TGCGCCAGCAGCCAAATCGGCTACGAGCAGTACTTC. Translation: CASSQIGYEQYF. The chain employs TRBV4-1 and TRBJ2-7; no firm D call. V was cut by 2 bases and J by 3 bases, with 5 bases left in between. The CDR3 runs 12 residues. Germline V CDR1 and CDR2: MGHRA, YSYEKL.

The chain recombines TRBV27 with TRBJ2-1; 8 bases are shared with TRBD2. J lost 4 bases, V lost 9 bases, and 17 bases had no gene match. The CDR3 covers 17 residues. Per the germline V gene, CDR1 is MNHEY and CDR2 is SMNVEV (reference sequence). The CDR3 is CASLRTAGGGLYNEQFF. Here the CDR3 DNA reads TGTGCCAGTCTTCGAACCGCCGGGGGGGGGCTTTACAATGAGCAGTTCTTC.

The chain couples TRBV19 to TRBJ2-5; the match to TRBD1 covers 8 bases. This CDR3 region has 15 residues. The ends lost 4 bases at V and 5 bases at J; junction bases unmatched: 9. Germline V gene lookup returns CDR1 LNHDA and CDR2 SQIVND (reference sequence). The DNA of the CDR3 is TGTGCCAGTAGTACCCGACAGGGGAGTAGGGAGACCCAGTACTTC. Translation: CASSTRQGSRETQYF.

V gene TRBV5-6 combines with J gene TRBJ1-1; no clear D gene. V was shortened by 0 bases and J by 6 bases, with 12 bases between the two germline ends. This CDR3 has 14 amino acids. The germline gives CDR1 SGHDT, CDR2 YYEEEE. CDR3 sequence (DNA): TGTGCCAGCAGCTTGGGTCAGGTAGTTGCTGAAGCTTTCTTT. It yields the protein CASSLGQVVAEAFF.

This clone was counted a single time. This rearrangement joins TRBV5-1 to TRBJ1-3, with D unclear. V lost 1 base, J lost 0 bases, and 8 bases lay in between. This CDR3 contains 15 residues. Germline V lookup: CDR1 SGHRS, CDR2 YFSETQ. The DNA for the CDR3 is TGCGCCAGCAGCTTGATGGCGGACTCTGGAAACACCATATATTTT. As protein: CASSLMADSGNTIYF.

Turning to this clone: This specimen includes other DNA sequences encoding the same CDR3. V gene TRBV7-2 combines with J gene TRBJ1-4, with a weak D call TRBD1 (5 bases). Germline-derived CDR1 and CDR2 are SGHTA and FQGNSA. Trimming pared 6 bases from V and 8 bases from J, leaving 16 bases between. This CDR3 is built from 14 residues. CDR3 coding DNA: TGTGCCAGCAGTCCCCAGGGACTGGGAGAAAAACTGTTTTTT. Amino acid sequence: CASSPQGLGEKLFF. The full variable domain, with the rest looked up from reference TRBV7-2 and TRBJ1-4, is GAGVSQSPSNKVTEKGKDVELRCDPISGHTALYWYRQSLGQGLEFLIYFQGNSAPDKSGLPSDRFSAERTGGSVSTLTIQRTQQEDSAVYLCASSPQGLGEKLFFGSGTQLSVL.

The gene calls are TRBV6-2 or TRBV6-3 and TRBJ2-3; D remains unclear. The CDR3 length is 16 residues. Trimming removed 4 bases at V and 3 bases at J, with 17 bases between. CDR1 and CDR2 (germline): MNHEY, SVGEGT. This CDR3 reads CASSFAALAPTDTQYF. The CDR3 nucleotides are TGTGCCAGCAGTTTCGCGGCTCTGGCACCTACAGATACGCAGTATTTT.

DNA for the CDR3: TGTGCCTGGAGTCATCTGGACAGGGACTATGGCTACACCTTC. This gives the protein CAWSHLDRDYGYTF. This chain uses TRBV30 with TRBJ1-2; 8 bases line up with TRBD1. CDR3 length: 14 residues. V shed 2 bases, J shed 3 bases, and the junction held 5 bases outside the gene matches. Germline V CDR1 and CDR2: GTSNPN, SVGIG (reference sequence).

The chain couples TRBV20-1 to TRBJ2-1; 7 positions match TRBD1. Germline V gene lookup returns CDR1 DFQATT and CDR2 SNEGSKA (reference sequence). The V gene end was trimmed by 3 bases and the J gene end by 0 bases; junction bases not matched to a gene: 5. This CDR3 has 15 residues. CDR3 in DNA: TGCAGTGCTAGTCCAGGGGGTAACTCCTACAATGAGCAGTTCTTC. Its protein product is CSASPGGNSYNEQFF.

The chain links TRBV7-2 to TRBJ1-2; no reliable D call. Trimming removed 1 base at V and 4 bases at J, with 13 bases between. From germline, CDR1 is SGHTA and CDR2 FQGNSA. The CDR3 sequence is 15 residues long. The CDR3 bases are TGTGCCAGCAGCTTAGTCATCCGGGCGGGCTATGGCTACACCTTC. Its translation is CASSLVIRAGYGYTF.

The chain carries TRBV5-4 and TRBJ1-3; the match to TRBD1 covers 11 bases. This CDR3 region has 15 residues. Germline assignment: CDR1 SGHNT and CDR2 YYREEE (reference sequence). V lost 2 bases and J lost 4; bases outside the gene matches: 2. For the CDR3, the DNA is TGTGCCAGCAGCTTATGGACAGGGGGCGGAAACACCATATATTTT. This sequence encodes CASSLWTGGGNTIYF.

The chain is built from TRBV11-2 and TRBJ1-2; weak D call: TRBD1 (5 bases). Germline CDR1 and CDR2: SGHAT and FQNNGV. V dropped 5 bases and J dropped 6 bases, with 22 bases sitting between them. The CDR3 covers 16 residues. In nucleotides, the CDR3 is TGTGCCAGCAGCGCGGCGGCAGGGTACGGGGGTGATGGCTACACCTTC. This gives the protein CASSAAAGYGGDGYTF.

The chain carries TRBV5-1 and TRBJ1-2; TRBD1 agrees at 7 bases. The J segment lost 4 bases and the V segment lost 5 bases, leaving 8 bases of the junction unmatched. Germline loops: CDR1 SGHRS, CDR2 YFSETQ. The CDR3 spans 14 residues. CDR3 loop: CASSQGGQVYGYTF. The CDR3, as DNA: TGCGCCAGCAGTCAGGGGGGCCAAGTCTATGGCTACACCTTC.

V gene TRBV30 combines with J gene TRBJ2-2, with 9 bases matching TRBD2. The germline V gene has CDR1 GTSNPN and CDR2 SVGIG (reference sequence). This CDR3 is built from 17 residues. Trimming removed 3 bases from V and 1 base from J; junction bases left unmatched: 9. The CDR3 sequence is CAWRPGGSGRNTGELFF. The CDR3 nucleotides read TGTGCCTGGAGGCCGGGGGGTAGCGGGAGGAACACCGGGGAGCTGTTTTTT.

The CDR3 nucleotides read TGTGCCAGCAAACAGGGAATCGACACTGAAGCTTTCTTT. It encodes CASKQGIDTEAFF. The rearrangement uses TRBV12-3 or TRBV12-4 and TRBJ1-1; perhaps TRBD1 as D (6 bases). This CDR3 region has 13 residues. Trimming shortened V by 7 bases and J by 3 bases, and 12 bases separated the two germline ends.

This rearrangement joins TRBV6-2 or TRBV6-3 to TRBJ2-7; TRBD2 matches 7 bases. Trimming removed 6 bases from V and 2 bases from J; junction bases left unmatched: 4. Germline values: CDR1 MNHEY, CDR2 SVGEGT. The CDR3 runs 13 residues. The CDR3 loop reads CASSSAGTYEQYF. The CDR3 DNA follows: TGTGCCAGCAGCTCAGCGGGAACCTACGAGCAGTACTTC.

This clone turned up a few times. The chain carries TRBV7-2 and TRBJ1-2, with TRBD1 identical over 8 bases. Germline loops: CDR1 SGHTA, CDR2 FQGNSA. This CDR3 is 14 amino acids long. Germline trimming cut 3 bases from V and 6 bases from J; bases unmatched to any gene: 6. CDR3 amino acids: CASSFGRGQNGYTF. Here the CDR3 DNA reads TGTGCCAGCAGCTTCGGCAGGGGGCAGAATGGCTACACCTTC.

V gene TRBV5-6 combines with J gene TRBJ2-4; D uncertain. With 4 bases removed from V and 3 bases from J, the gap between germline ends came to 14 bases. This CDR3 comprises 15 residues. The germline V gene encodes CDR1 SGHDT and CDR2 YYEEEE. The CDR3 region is CASSSRGLDKNIQYF. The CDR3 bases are TGTGCCAGCAGCAGCCGAGGTTTAGACAAAAACATTCAGTACTTC.

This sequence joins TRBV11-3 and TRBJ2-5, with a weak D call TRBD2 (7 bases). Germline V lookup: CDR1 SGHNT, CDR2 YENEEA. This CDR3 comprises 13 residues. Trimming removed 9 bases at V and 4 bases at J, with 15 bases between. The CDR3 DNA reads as TGTGCCAGTTTGGGGGGGCCAGGAGAGACCCAGTACTTC. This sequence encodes CASLGGPGETQYF.